This TCR beta chain was found in a study of blood T cells in healthy people across ages. This CDR3 region has 13 residues. A second PCR, run for about 6 to 12 cycles, used a sample-barcoded 5' primer plus a J-beta primer mix. Sequencing recovered at least 2.5 million CDR3-containing paired-end reads from each sample. TCRdb fed the 5' RACE reads into MiXCR, producing one record per CDR3 protein. Among around 2 million distinct CDR3 sequences listed, approximately 39% were seen once. Regarding this clonotype: An end of the junction differs from the germline gene, which may be a read error.

The TCR comes from a human donor in good health. J is TRBJ2-7 and V is TRBV12-3 or TRBV12-4; D may correspond to TRBD1 or TRBD2 (5 bases each). The sample was blood. This chain's CDR3 is CAGSTGTAYEQYF. DNA for the CDR3: TGTGCCGGCAGCACCGGGACGGCCTACGAGCAGTACTTC.